This T cell receptor beta chain stems from a study of blood T cell repertoires in COVID-19. Study at large: Samples representing acute and convalescent COVID-19 were sourced from the United States, Italy and Spain. Sources were T cells, B-cell-depleted T cells, or PBMCs; the material itself was cDNA or gDNA.

Original methodology: Reference gene primer amplification yielded estimated nucleated cell counts. This table comes from immunoSEQ multiplex PCR, and its TCRdb copy is limited to in-frame clones, with some not included. For V, J and clone size, that table is used; D and trimming come from the DNA. The data hold 160,000 or so clones, with approximately 88% observed a single time. The origin of this receptor is a man aged 60 to 69 with acute or convalescent COVID-19. Sequenced material: peripheral blood.

The CDR3 reads CASSYPQMNTEAFF. In nucleotides, the CDR3 is TGTGCCAGCAGTTACCCCCAAATGAACACTGAAGCTTTCTTT. This chain connects TRBV6-2 or TRBV6-3 to TRBJ1-1; D ambiguous. This CDR3 region has 14 residues. Per germline, CDR1 MNHEY and CDR2 SVGEGT. V was pared by 2 bases and J by 0 bases, with 7 bases between.